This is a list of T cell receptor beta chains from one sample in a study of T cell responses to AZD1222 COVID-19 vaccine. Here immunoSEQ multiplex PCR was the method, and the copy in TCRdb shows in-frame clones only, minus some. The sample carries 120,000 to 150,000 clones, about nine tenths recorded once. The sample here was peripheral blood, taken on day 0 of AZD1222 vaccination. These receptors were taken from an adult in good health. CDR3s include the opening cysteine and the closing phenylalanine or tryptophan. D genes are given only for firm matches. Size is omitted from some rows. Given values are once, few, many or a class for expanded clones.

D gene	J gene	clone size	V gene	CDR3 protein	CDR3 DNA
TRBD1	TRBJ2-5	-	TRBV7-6	CASSQGTGSQETQYF	TGTGCCAGCAGTCAAGGGACAGGGTCGCAGGAGACCCAGTACTTC
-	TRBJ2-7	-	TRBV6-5	CASSYSAGFTYEQYF	TGTGCCAGCAGTTACTCTGCGGGTTTTACCTACGAGCAGTACTTC
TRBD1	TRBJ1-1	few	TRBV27	CASSRDRGGTEAFF	TGTGCCAGCAGCCGGGACAGGGGCGGAACTGAAGCTTTCTTT
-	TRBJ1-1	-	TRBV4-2	CASSRDPNENTEAFF	TGTGCCAGCAGCCGTGACCCGAATGAGAACACTGAAGCTTTCTTT
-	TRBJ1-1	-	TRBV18	CASSPPGNTGSSEAFF	TGTGCCAGCTCACCACCGGGAAATACGGGAAGCTCTGAAGCTTTCTTT
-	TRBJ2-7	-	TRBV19	CASSIEQGVYEQYF	TGTGCCAGTAGTATAGAGCAGGGAGTCTACGAGCAGTACTTC
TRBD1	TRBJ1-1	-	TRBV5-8	CASSLGRDRPNTEAFF	TGTGCCAGCAGCTTGGGCCGGGACAGACCGAACACTGAAGCTTTCTTT
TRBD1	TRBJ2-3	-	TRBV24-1	CATSDTGQDNTDTQYF	TGTGCCACCAGTGATACGGGACAGGATAACACAGATACGCAGTATTTT
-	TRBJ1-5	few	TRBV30	CAWSPGIDQPQHF	TGTGCCTGGAGTCCCGGGATCGATCAGCCCCAGCATTTT
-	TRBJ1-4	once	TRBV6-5	CGTKLGGATNEKLFF	TGTGGGACGAAATTGGGAGGGGCTACTAATGAAAAACTGTTTTTT
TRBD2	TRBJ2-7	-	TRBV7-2	CASSLEGTIPYEQYF	TGTGCCAGCAGCTTAGAGGGGACTATCCCCTACGAGCAGTACTTC
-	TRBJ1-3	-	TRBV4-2	CASSPSGNSGNTIYF	TGTGCCAGCAGTCCGTCGGGCAACTCTGGAAACACCATATATTTT
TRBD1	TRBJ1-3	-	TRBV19	CASSGQGTGNTIYF	TGTGCCAGTAGTGGACAGGGGACTGGAAACACCATATATTTT
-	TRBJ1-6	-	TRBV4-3	CASSQGSSYNSPLHF	TGCGCCAGCAGCCAAGGTAGCTCCTATAATTCACCCCTCCACTTT
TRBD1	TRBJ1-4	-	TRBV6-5	CASRGTGGGREKLFF	TGTGCCAGCAGAGGTACAGGGGGAGGGCGTGAAAAACTGTTTTTT
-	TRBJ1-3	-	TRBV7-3	CASSTGSSGNTIYF	TGTGCCAGCAGCACGGGGAGCTCTGGAAACACCATATATTTT
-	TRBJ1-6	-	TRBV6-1	CASSVGLPSSNSPLHF	TGTGCCAGCAGTGTGGGGCTCCCCTCATCTAATTCACCCCTCCACTTT
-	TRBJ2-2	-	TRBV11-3	CASSPTGPGELFF	TGTGCCAGCAGCCCAACAGGGCCCGGGGAGCTGTTTTTT
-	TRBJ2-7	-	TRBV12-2	CASRLPRQHYEQYF	TGTGCAAGTCGCCTTCCCCGACAGCACTACGAGCAGTACTTC
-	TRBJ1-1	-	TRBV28	CASSWVDGGAFF	TGTGCCAGCAGTTGGGTCGATGGTGGGGCTTTCTTT
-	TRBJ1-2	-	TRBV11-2	CASRRGDYGYTF	TGTGCCAGCAGGCGTGGAGATTATGGCTACACCTTC
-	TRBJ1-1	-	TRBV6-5	CASRSTGTENTEAFF	TGTGCCAGCAGGAGTACCGGGACGGAGAACACTGAAGCTTTCTTT
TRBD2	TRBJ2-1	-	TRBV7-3	CASSLTFRLAGGKEGNEQFF	TGTGCCAGCAGCTTAACGTTCCGACTAGCGGGGGGAAAGGAAGGGAATGAGCAGTTCTTC
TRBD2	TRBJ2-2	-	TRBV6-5	CASSLTTSGNTGELFF	TGTGCCAGCAGTTTGACGACTAGCGGGAACACCGGGGAGCTGTTTTTT
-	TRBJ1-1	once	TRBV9	CASSVAGNTEAFF	TGTGCCAGCAGCGTAGCCGGGAACACTGAAGCTTTCTTT
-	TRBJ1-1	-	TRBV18	CASSPHREAEAFF	TGTGCCAGCTCACCACATCGGGAGGCTGAAGCTTTCTTT
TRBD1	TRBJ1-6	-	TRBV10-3	CAIRPGTGYSPLHF	TGTGCCATCAGGCCCGGGACAGGTTATTCACCCCTCCACTTT
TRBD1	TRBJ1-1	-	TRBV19	CASSRGGVGTEAFF	TGTGCCAGTAGTAGAGGGGGCGTCGGCACTGAAGCTTTCTTT
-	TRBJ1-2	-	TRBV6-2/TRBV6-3	CASSSTTGTNTF	TGTGCCAGCAGTTCAACAACCGGGACAAACACCTTC
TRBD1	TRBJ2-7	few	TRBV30	CAWTSGTATYEQYF	TGTGCCTGGACCTCCGGGACAGCGACCTACGAGCAGTACTTC
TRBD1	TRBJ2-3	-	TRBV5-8	CASSWQGATDTQYF	TGTGCCAGCAGCTGGCAGGGGGCGACAGATACGCAGTATTTT
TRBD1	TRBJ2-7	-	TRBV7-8	CASSFGTGSYEQYF	TGTGCCAGCAGCTTTGGGACAGGCTCCTACGAGCAGTACTTC
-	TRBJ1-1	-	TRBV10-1	CASSEFGLDTEAFF	TGCGCCAGCAGTGAGTTCGGATTAGACACTGAAGCTTTCTTT
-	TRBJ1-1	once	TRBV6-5	CASLPAGQLNTEAFF	TGTGCCAGCTTACCGGCGGGGCAGTTGAACACTGAAGCTTTCTTT
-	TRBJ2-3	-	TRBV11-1	CASSLDSTDTQYF	TGTGCCAGCAGCTTAGACAGCACAGATACGCAGTATTTT
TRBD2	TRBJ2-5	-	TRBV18	CASSSGVAGGQETQYF	TGTGCCAGCTCATCCGGAGTAGCGGGGGGGCAAGAGACCCAGTACTTC
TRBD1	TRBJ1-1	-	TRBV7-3	CASSSSGGVNTEAFF	TGTGCCAGCAGCTCCTCAGGGGGTGTGAACACTGAAGCTTTCTTT
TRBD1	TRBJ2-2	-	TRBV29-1	CSVQTGAGGELFF	TGCAGCGTCCAGACAGGGGCGGGCGGGGAGCTGTTTTTT
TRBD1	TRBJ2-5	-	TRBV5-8	CASSFGGTGILETQYF	TGTGCCAGCAGCTTTGGCGGGACAGGGATTCTAGAGACCCAGTACTTC
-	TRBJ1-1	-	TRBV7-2	CASSLARGAFF	TGTGCCAGCAGCTTGGCTAGAGGAGCTTTCTTT
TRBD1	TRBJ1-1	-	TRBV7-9	CASSGGQAPTCFF	TGTGCCAGCAGCGGGGGACAGGCCCCGACGTGCTTCTTT
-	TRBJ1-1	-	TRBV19	CASSLRNTEAFF	TGTGCCAGTTCCCTGAGGAACACTGAAGCTTTCTTT
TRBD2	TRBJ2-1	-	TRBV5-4	CASSFSGGAGGDEQFF	TGTGCCAGCAGCTTTTCCGGGGGGGCCGGTGGAGATGAGCAGTTCTTC
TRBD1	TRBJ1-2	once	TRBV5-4	CASSFDRGHGYTF	TGTGCCAGCAGCTTTGACAGGGGGCATGGCTACACCTTC
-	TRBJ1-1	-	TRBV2	CASSETGTNTEAFF	TGTGCCAGCAGTGAAACAGGAACCAACACTGAAGCTTTCTTT
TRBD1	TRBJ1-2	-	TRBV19	CASLTGGDLPPYGYTF	TGTGCCAGCTTGACAGGGGGCGATCTACCACCCTATGGCTACACCTTC
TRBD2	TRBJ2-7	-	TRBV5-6	CASSLGPRSGGAYEQYF	TGTGCCAGCAGCTTGGGGCCCCGGAGCGGGGGGGCCTACGAGCAGTACTTC
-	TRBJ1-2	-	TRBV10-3	CAISESGSSNYGYTF	TGTGCCATCAGTGAGTCGGGCAGCTCTAACTATGGCTACACCTTC
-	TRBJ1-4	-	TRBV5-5	CASSLVGGRGEKLFF	TGTGCCAGCAGCTTGGTTGGGGGAAGAGGGGAAAAACTGTTTTTT
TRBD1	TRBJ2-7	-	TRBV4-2	CASSQASGQGAAYEQYF	TGTGCCAGCAGCCAAGCATCCGGACAGGGGGCGGCCTACGAGCAGTACTTC